This T cell receptor beta chain was profiled in a study of identical twins. A single record per CDR3 protein comes from TCRdb applying MiXCR to the 5' RACE reads. The sample has over 550,000 distinct CDR3 sequences, around 7.4% seen once. This clonotype showed up just a few times. The antigen is undetermined. Trimming took 1 base from V and 10 from J, leaving 14 bases between them. Germline lookup yields CDR1 MGHRA and CDR2 YSYEKL. The CDR3 consists of 14 residues. General study results and limits: The study found weaker excess twin sharing in beta out-of-frame sequences. Rather than following the same donors, the conclusions depended on cross-sectional statistical analysis.

These data also featured in a second study, about yellow fever vaccine responses in identical twins.

This chain joins TRBV4-1 and TRBJ1-5; D not certain. This clonotype was sampled from a woman between 18 and 30 years old in good health. Sequencing was performed on PBMCs. The CDR3 region has the DNA TGCGCCAGCAGCCAAGGGGCAATCCAGCATCCCCAGCATTTT. It specifies CASSQGAIQHPQHF.